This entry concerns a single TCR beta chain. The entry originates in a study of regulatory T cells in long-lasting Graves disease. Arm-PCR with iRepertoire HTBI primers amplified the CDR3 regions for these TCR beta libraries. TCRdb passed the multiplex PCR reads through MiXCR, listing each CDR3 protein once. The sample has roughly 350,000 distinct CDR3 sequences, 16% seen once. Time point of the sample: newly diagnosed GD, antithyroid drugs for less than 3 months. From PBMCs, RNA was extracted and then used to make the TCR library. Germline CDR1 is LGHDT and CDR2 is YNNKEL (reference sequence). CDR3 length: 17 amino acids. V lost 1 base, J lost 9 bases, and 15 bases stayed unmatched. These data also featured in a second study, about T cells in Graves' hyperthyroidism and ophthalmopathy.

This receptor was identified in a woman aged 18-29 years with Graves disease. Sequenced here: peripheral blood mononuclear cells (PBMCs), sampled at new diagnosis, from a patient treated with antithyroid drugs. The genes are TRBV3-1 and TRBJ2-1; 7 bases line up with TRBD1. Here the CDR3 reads CASSQVVRQGFRSEQFF. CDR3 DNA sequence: TGTGCCAGCAGCCAAGTCGTTCGACAGGGCTTTAGGAGTGAGCAGTTCTTC.